This TCR beta chain was profiled in a study of cytomegalovirus exposure and HLA in healthy donors. The protocol was immunoSEQ multiplex PCR, while the TCRdb copy is restricted to in-frame clones and leaves out a portion. The repertoire holds approximately 65,000 clones, with about 91% as singletons. This CDR3 region has 14 residues. V lost 7 bases, J lost 4 bases, and 13 bases stayed unmatched. Germline loops: CDR1 GTSNPN, CDR2 SVGIG (reference sequence). Sequencing used PBMCs. V gene TRBV30 combines with J gene TRBJ2-7, with TRBD1 matching over 7 bases. This clonotype was sampled from a man between 18 and 29 years old in good health and CMV-seropositive. The CDR3 spells CASHPGGSFYEQYF. The CDR3 DNA is TGTGCCTCCCACCCAGGGGGTAGTTTTTACGAGCAGTACTTC.